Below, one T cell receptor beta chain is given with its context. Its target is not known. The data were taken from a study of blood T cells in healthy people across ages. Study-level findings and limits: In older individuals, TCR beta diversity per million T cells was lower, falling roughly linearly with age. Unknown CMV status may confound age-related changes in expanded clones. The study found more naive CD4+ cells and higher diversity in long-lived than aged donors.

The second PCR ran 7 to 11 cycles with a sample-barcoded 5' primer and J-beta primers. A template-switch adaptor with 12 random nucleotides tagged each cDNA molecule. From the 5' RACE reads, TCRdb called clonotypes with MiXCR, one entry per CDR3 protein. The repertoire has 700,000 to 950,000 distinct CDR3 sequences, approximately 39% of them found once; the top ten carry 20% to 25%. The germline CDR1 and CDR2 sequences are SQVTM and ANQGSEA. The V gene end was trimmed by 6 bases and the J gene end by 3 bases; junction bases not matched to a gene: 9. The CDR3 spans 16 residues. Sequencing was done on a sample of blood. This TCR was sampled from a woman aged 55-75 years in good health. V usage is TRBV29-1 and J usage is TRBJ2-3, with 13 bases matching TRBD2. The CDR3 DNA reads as TGCAGCGTGTCTGGACTAGCGGGAGTTAAGACAGATACGCAGTATTTT. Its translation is CSVSGLAGVKTDTQYF.